The 10 T cell receptor beta chains below all came from one sample that was sequenced in a study of blood T cell repertoires in COVID-19. TCRdb's table, derived via immunoSEQ multiplex PCR, lists solely in-frame clones and lacks some. Among tens of thousands of clones, over 80% were seen once, and the ten largest hold around 20%. The source material was peripheral blood. Every receptor here comes from a human donor in a cohort sampled during active COVID-19.

This clone was counted once. The J gene is TRBJ1-4, the V gene TRBV3-1 (or the pseudogene TRBV3-2); D not resolved. Germline V gives CDR1 LGHDT, CDR2 YNNKEL (reference sequence). Trimming stripped 1 base from V and 8 bases from J, with 14 bases between. CDR3 size: 15 residues. The DNA for the CDR3 is TGTGCCAGCAGCCAAGGAAGGCCAGGTGGGGAAAAACTGTTTTTT. As protein: CASSQGRPGGEKLFF.

In DNA form, the CDR3 reads TGTGCCAGCCTATTCGGGACAGGGGGTCAGGGGACTTCCTACGAGCAGTACTTC. Translated: CASLFGTGGQGTSYEQYF. The V gene is TRBV7-6, the J gene TRBJ2-7; 11 bases are a match to TRBD1. Germline V gene data show CDR1 as SGHVS and CDR2 as FNYEAQ. CDR3 length: 18 residues. J gave up 1 base and V 8 bases, and 16 bases lay outside the gene matches. Full variable domain (remainder filled in from reference TRBV7-6 and TRBJ2-7): GAGVSQSPRYKVTKRGQDVALRCDPISGHVSLYWYRQALGQGPEFLTYFNYEAQQDKSGLPNDRFSAERPEGSISTLTIQRTEQRDSAMYRCASLFGTGGQGTSYEQYFGPGTRLTVT.

This clone was observed a handful of times. This chain joins TRBV4-1 and TRBJ2-6; perhaps TRBD1 as D (6 bases). The V end lost 3 bases, the J end lost 0 bases, and 12 bases lay between the germline ends. CDR3 length: 17 amino acids. CDR1 and CDR2 (germline): MGHRA, YSYEKL. CDR3 sequence reads: CASSQDGQLSGANVLTF. The CDR3 nucleotides are TGCGCCAGCAGCCAGGACGGACAGCTCTCTGGGGCCAACGTCCTGACTTTC.

This clone was observed a few times. The V call is TRBV27, the J call TRBJ2-7; D is perhaps TRBD2 (6 bases). The CDR3 covers 15 residues. V lost 4 bases to trimming and J lost 1 base, with 14 bases between them. Germline loops: CDR1 MNHEY, CDR2 SMNVEV (reference sequence). CDR3 loop: CASSSPGLFSYEQYF. The DNA for the CDR3 is TGTGCCAGCAGTTCACCGGGACTGTTTTCCTACGAGCAGTACTTC.

The chain links TRBV7-2 to TRBJ2-3; 7 bases agree with TRBD2. V gave up 5 bases and J gave up 2 bases; unmatched junction bases: 4. The germline gives CDR1 SGHTA, CDR2 FQGNSA. This CDR3 region has 14 residues. In nucleotides, the CDR3 is TGTGCCAGCAGCCCGGGACTATCCACAGATACGCAGTATTTT. It codes for CASSPGLSTDTQYF.

The gene calls are TRBV7-8 and TRBJ2-7; TRBD2 might be the D (5 bases). This CDR3 has 12 residues. The V gene lost 5 bases and the J gene lost 3 bases, with 8 bases spanning the gap. Germline V gives CDR1 SGHVS, CDR2 FQNEAQ. This CDR3 reads CASSAGNYEQYF. The DNA of the CDR3 is TGTGCCAGCAGCGCCGGGAACTACGAGCAGTACTTC.

This clone has more than one count but fewer than ten. This rearrangement joins TRBV6-2 or TRBV6-3 to TRBJ1-1; 9 bases are a match to TRBD1. This CDR3 spans 17 amino acids. V lost 6 bases and J lost 6; bases outside the gene matches: 17. The germline gives CDR1 MNHEY, CDR2 SVGEGT. DNA of the CDR3: TGTGCCAGCAGCGACCCACAGGGGGCAAAAAGTGAAGCTGAAGCTTTCTTT. Translated: CASSDPQGAKSEAEAFF.

V gene TRBV2 combines with J gene TRBJ2-7; TRBD1 aligns across 8 bases. With V trimmed by 6 bases and J by 5 bases, 6 bases remained unmatched. This CDR3 is 13 amino acids long. Germline-derived CDR1 and CDR2 are SNHLY and FYNNEI. In DNA form, the CDR3 reads TGTGCCAGCAGCGGACAGGGTGATGACGAGCAGTACTTC. Amino acids: CASSGQGDDEQYF.

V usage is TRBV4-2 and J usage is TRBJ1-5; 8 nucleotides agree with TRBD1. Germline CDR1 is LGHNA and CDR2 is YNFKEQ. This CDR3 region has 16 residues. Trimming at V came to 4 bases and at J to 0 bases, leaving 5 bases not matched to a gene. CDR3 nucleotides: TGTGCCAGCAGCCGACGCCAGGGGGCTAGCAATCAGCCCCAGCATTTT. It codes for CASSRRQGASNQPQHF.

This chain joins TRBV21-1 and TRBJ2-7; the table's D gene call, TRBD2, was not cross checked with the DNA. TRBV21-1 is annotated as a pseudogene. The CDR3 is 14 amino acids. CDR3 nucleotide sequence: TGTGCCAGCAGCAATGCGGGGGCCACCTACGAGCAGTACTTC. Encoded protein: CASSNAGATYEQYF.